This T cell receptor beta chain was recovered during a study of blood T cell repertoires in COVID-19. About the study: PBMCs, B-cell-depleted T cells, or T cells were the source of the cDNA or gDNA that made up the material.

TCRdb keeps only in-frame clones here, not all; method: immunoSEQ multiplex PCR. In the table there are 200,000 or so clones, roughly 79% of which are singletons. The V end was cut by 3 bases, the J end by 6 bases, with 6 bases between. Looked up from germline, CDR1 is ENHRY and CDR2 is SYGVKD. This CDR3 spans 11 amino acids. The TCR was taken from a woman of 80 years or more with COVID-19, enrolled during active disease. This chain joins TRBV10-3 and TRBJ2-7; tentatively, D is TRBD2 (5 bases). Sequencing used peripheral blood. CDR3 in amino acids: CAISDSGEQYF. CDR3 DNA sequence: TGTGCCATCAGTGACAGCGGCGAGCAGTACTTC.